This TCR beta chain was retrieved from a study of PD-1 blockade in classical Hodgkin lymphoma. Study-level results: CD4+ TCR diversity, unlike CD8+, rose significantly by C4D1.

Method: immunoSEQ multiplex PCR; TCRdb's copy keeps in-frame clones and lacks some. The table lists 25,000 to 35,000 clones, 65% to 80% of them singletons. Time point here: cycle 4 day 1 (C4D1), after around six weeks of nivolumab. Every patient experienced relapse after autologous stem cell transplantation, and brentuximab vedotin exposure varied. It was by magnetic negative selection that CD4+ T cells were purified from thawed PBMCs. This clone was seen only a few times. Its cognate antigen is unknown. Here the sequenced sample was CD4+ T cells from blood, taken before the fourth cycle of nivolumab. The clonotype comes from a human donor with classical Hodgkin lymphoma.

CDR3 loop: CASSQGSFNEKLFF. The CDR3 DNA follows: TGTGCCAGTAGCCAGGGTTCGTTTAATGAAAAACTGTTTTTT. The rearrangement joins TRBV19 to TRBJ1-4; weak D call: TRBD1 (5 bases). V was cut by 6 bases and J by 4 bases, with 12 bases left in between. CDR1 and CDR2 (germline): LNHDA, SQIVND (reference sequence). The CDR3 has 14 residues.